The present T cell receptor (beta chain) was sequenced within a study of prognosis after radiotherapy for stage I lung cancer. Study at large: Seven patients presented with squamous cell carcinoma, about 12 with adenocarcinoma.

This clonotype was seen many times. Antigen specificity is unknown. Germline-derived CDR1 and CDR2 are ENHRY and SYGVKD. The CDR3 contains 14 residues. The V end lost 0 bases, the J end lost 4 bases, and 7 bases lay between the germline ends. By two-round multiplex PCR, the TCR beta CDR3 was amplified from genomic DNA. With primers specific to each TRBV and TRBJ gene, the first-round PCR was performed. TCRdb reanalysed the multiplex PCR reads using MiXCR and keeps one entry per CDR3 protein. The sample lists 15,000 to 20,000 distinct CDR3 sequences; 50% were seen once. Study outcomes and limitations: There were reportedly differences in TRBV and TRBJ gene usage between patients with and without metastases.

This sequence was found in a donor aged 50 or older with non-small cell lung cancer. The rearrangement links TRBV10-3 to TRBJ2-1, with D hard to call. Sequenced material: PBMCs, taken before or after stereotactic body radiation therapy (not recorded which). The CDR3 DNA reads TGTGCCATCAGTGAGTCGGGCGGTTACAATGAGCAGTTCTTC. Amino acids: CAISESGGYNEQFF.